Listed here is a single T cell receptor (beta chain). This entry belongs to a study of T cells in localized non-small cell lung cancer. Germline V gene sequence: CDR1 SGHVS, CDR2 FNYEAQ. V lost 4 bases to trimming and J lost 5 bases, with 17 bases between them. The CDR3 runs 15 residues. Assay: immunoSEQ multiplex PCR; the TCRdb copy retains only in-frame clones and omits some. The data hold 75,000 to 95,000 clones, with 87% observed a single time. The source of this sequence is a man aged 40 to 70 with stage I squamous cell lung carcinoma. The specimen was peripheral blood, collected before any cancer treatment. The chain has TRBV7-6 and TRBJ2-5; tentative D call: TRBD1 (5 bases). This CDR3 is CASSSGILLSETQYF. For the CDR3, the DNA is TGTGCCAGCAGCTCAGGGATATTGTTGTCGGAGACCCAGTACTTC.